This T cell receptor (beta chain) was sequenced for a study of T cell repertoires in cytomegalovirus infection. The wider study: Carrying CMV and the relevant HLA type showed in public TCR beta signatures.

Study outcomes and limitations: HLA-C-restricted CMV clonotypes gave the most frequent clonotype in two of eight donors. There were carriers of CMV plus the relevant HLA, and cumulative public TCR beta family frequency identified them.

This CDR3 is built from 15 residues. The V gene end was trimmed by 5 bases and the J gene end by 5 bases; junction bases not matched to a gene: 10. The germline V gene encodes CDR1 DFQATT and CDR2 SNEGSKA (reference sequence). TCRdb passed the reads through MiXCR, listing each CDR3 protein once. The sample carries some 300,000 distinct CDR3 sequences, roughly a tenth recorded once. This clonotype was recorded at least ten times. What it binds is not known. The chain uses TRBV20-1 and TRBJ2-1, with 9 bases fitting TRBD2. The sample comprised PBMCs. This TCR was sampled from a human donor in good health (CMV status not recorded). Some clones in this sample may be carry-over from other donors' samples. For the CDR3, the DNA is TGCAGTGCTCATAAGCTAGCGGGACCGAACAATGAGCAGTTCTTC. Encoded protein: CSAHKLAGPNNEQFF.